What follows are 2 T cell receptor beta chains derived from one specimen sequenced in a study of neoadjuvant nivolumab and ipilimumab in lung cancer. The table came from immunoSEQ multiplex PCR; TCRdb's copy has only in-frame clones and leaves some out. This table has 15,000 to 20,000 clones, almost 80% appearing once. This specimen consisted of tumor tissue, obtained after neoadjuvant nivolumab, alone or with ipilimumab, at or shortly before surgery. These receptors were obtained from an adult with non-small cell lung cancer.

The chain combines TRBV29-1 with TRBJ2-7, with D perhaps being TRBD1 or TRBD2 (5 bases each). Looked up from germline, CDR1 is SQVTM and CDR2 is ANQGSEA. Trimming removed 3 bases from V and 8 bases from J, with 14 bases in between. CDR3 length: 12 amino acids. Written as DNA, the CDR3 is TGCAGCGTTGACGACAGACCCGGGAAGCAGTACTTC. Protein product: CSVDDRPGKQYF.

The chain combines TRBV30 with TRBJ1-5, with a weak D call TRBD1 (5 bases). V was pared by 0 bases and J by 4 bases, with 13 bases between. The germline gives CDR1 GTSNPN, CDR2 SVGIG (reference sequence). This CDR3 region has 15 residues. The CDR3 sequence: CAWSVTGRGNQPQHF. In DNA, the CDR3 is TGTGCCTGGAGTGTTACGGGGCGAGGGAATCAGCCCCAGCATTTT.